Below, 19 T cell receptor beta chains from the same sample are listed, as sequenced in a study of vaccination effects on CD4 cells after COVID-19. This table comes from immunoSEQ multiplex PCR, and its TCRdb copy is limited to in-frame clones, with some not included. The sample holds under 20,000 clones, around 74% seen once. Before sequencing took place, the ViraFEST assay used viral peptide pools to expand antigen-specific CD4+ T cells. Following a roughly 9-day culture, CD4+ T cells were purified. Infection dated between March and December 2020, before the Alpha, Beta and Delta variants reached the United States. The vaccine given was either BNT162b2 or mRNA-1273, in two doses. For these receptors, no antigen is known. This specimen consisted of CD4+ T cells from PBMCs cultured with SARS-CoV-2 spike peptides, obtained after COVID-19 vaccination. The receptors derive from a human donor who had a prior SARS-CoV-2 infection.

This chain connects TRBV29-1 to TRBJ2-3, with D perhaps matching TRBD2 (6 bases). Germline V gene lookup returns CDR1 SQVTM and CDR2 ANQGSEA. Trimming took 6 bases from V and 3 from J, leaving 19 bases between them. The CDR3 is made up of 15 amino acids. The CDR3 reads CSVTGGRRRTDTQYF. The CDR3 DNA is TGCAGCGTCACCGGGGGACGGAGGAGGACAGATACGCAGTATTTT.

The chain links TRBV27 to TRBJ1-2; D is ambiguous. Per the germline V gene, CDR1 is MNHEY and CDR2 is SMNVEV (reference sequence). CDR3 length equals 13 residues. With 3 bases removed from V and 2 bases from J, the gap between germline ends came to 7 bases. The CDR3 DNA sequence: TGTGCCAGCAGTTTTTCCGGAAACTATGGCTACACCTTC. It codes for CASSFSGNYGYTF.

This chain uses TRBV9 with TRBJ2-3, with 10 bases matching TRBD2. The J segment lost 1 base and the V segment lost 0 bases, leaving 5 bases of the junction unmatched. Germline CDR1 and CDR2: SGDLS and YYNGEE. The CDR3 has 17 amino acids. The CDR3 loop reads CASSVVTSGDRTDTQYF. CDR3 DNA sequence: TGTGCCAGCAGCGTAGTTACTAGCGGGGACCGCACAGATACGCAGTATTTT.

This chain connects TRBV30 to TRBJ2-1; 8 bases are shared with TRBD1. V lost 3 bases to trimming and J lost 0 bases; unmatched junction nucleotides: 7. The CDR3 spans 16 residues. CDR1 GTSNPN and CDR2 SVGIG come from the germline V gene (reference sequence). The CDR3 loop reads CAWSPTGAPSYNEQFF. The CDR3 coding sequence is TGTGCCTGGAGCCCGACAGGGGCCCCCTCCTACAATGAGCAGTTCTTC.

The rearrangement uses TRBV5-4 and TRBJ2-1; 7 bases agree with TRBD2. The CDR3 runs 15 residues. With V trimmed by 2 bases and J by 5 bases, 7 bases remained unmatched. Germline-derived CDR1 and CDR2 are SGHNT and YYREEE (reference sequence). The CDR3 protein is CASSFGLAGNNEQFF. The CDR3 nucleotides read TGTGCCAGCAGCTTCGGTTTAGCGGGCAACAATGAGCAGTTCTTC.

The genes are TRBV9 and TRBJ1-1; no definite D call. V was shortened by 2 bases and J by 4 bases, with 9 bases between the two germline ends. The CDR3 consists of 13 residues. Germline CDR1 reads SGDLS; CDR2 reads YYNGEE. The chain's CDR3 is CASSVWGSTEAFF. The CDR3 DNA reads TGTGCCAGCAGCGTTTGGGGTAGCACTGAAGCTTTCTTT.

This chain joins TRBV6-6 and TRBJ2-2; possibly TRBD1 for D (9 bases). V was clipped by 5 bases and J by 3 bases, with 16 bases between them. CDR3 length: 16 amino acids. CDR1 MNHNY and CDR2 SVGAGI come from the germline V gene (reference sequence). The CDR3 DNA reads TGTGCCAGCAGTATTAGCGGGACAGGGTACACCGGGGAGCTGTTTTTT. It codes for CASSISGTGYTGELFF.

The V gene is TRBV6-5, the J gene TRBJ2-5; a weak D match, TRBD2 (5 bases). This CDR3 has 14 amino acids. Germline values: CDR1 MNHEY, CDR2 SVGAGI. V dropped 5 bases and J dropped 5 bases, with 15 bases sitting between them. The CDR3 spells CASSPRGSGETQYF. Here the CDR3 DNA reads TGTGCCAGCAGTCCACGGGGTTCGGGGGAGACCCAGTACTTC.

J is TRBJ2-7 and V is TRBV23-1, with D possibly being TRBD2 (7 bases). TRBV23-1 is an ORF, with its function uncertain. The CDR3 spans 14 residues. Trimming left V 4 bases short and J 12 bases short, with 22 bases between. CDR3 sequence: CASSPILGRGCMYF. CDR3 DNA: TGCGCCAGCAGTCCGATCTTAGGGAGGGGGTGTATGTACTTC.

Comment on this clone: At one boundary the junction diverges from the germline segment, which might be a read error. This rearrangement joins TRBV6-1 to TRBJ2-3; D is uncertain. The germline CDR1 and CDR2 sequences are MNHNS and SASEGT. The CDR3 covers 11 residues. CDR3 sequence (DNA): TGTGCCAGCAGTGATTTGGTGTCCCCATTTTTT. Translated: CASSDLVSPFF.

V is TRBV5-1 and J is TRBJ2-4, with 11 bases aligning to TRBD2. This CDR3 has 18 amino acids. Germline assignment: CDR1 SGHRS and CDR2 YFSETQ. V shed 5 bases, J shed 0 bases, and the junction held 10 bases outside the gene matches. The CDR3: CASRLLAGAHLAKNIQYF. The CDR3 DNA reads TGCGCCAGCAGATTACTAGCGGGAGCCCATCTAGCCAAAAACATTCAGTACTTC.

The CDR3 DNA reads as TGCAGTGCTAGTTCTGGCCAAGAGACCCAGTACTTC. Translated, it gives CSASSGQETQYF. This rearrangement joins TRBV20-1 to TRBJ2-5; D not resolved. Trimming took off 3 bases at V and 1 base at J, with 6 bases between the two ends. CDR1 and CDR2 from the germline V gene are DFQATT and SNEGSKA (reference sequence). The CDR3 length is 12 residues.

The chain employs TRBV19 and TRBJ1-2; TRBD1 is a possible D gene (6 bases). The CDR3 totals 13 residues. V was trimmed by 4 bases and J by 3 bases, leaving 9 bases between them. From germline, CDR1 is LNHDA and CDR2 SQIVND (reference sequence). The CDR3 protein is CASSRGLYYGYTF. The CDR3 DNA reads as TGTGCCAGTAGTAGGGGGCTGTACTATGGCTACACCTTC.

This clone was picked up a small number of times. V gene TRBV2 combines with J gene TRBJ1-5, with 7 nucleotides matching TRBD1. Germline CDR1 is SNHLY and CDR2 is FYNNEI. J lost 3 bases, V lost 7 bases, and 3 bases had no gene match. The CDR3 has 13 residues. The DNA of the CDR3 is TGTGCCAGCACCGACAGGGACAATCAGCCCCAGCATTTT. Encoded protein: CASTDRDNQPQHF.

The chain is built from TRBV3-1 (or the pseudogene TRBV3-2) and TRBJ1-2; D uncertain. There are 12 residues in the CDR3. In germline, CDR1 is LGHDT, CDR2 YNNKEL (reference sequence). V lost 4 bases to trimming and J lost 7 bases, with 10 bases between them. CDR3 DNA sequence: TGTGCCAGCAGCCGGCTGAGTGGTGGCTACACCTTC. It yields the protein CASSRLSGGYTF.

V is TRBV28 and J is TRBJ2-3; D unclear. CDR1 MDHEN and CDR2 SYDVKM come from the germline V gene. The CDR3 runs to 14 residues. Trimming took 3 bases from V and 4 from J, leaving 11 bases between them. The CDR3 DNA sequence: TGTGCCAGCAGTTTTCTGGGCTCATCAGATACGCAGTATTTT. Translation: CASSFLGSSDTQYF.

The chain has TRBV5-6 and TRBJ1-2; 9 nucleotides match TRBD1. CDR3 size: 16 residues. Germline CDR1 SGHDT, CDR2 YYEEEE. Trimming took 1 base from V and 4 from J; bases not matched to a gene: 8. The CDR3 spells CASSLKWGQGGYGYTF. The CDR3 DNA is TGTGCCAGCAGCTTGAAGTGGGGACAGGGTGGCTATGGCTACACCTTC.

This clone was detected once. V usage is TRBV5-6 and J usage is TRBJ2-7; TRBD1 matches 9 bases. The V and J ends lost 4 bases and 3 bases, in that order; junction bases with no gene match: 8. The CDR3 runs 15 residues. The germline V gene encodes CDR1 SGHDT and CDR2 YYEEEE. CDR3 region: CASSTWTGDGYEQYF. The CDR3, as DNA: TGTGCCAGCAGCACCTGGACAGGGGACGGCTACGAGCAGTACTTC.

V is TRBV4-2 and J is TRBJ2-1; no clear D gene. The germline CDR1 and CDR2 sequences are LGHNA and YNFKEQ. V lost 4 bases and J 0 bases, leaving 10 bases between the germline ends. This CDR3 is 15 amino acids long. This CDR3 reads CASSPRVTSYNEQFF. CDR3 bases: TGTGCCAGCAGCCCCCGGGTGACCTCCTACAATGAGCAGTTCTTC.